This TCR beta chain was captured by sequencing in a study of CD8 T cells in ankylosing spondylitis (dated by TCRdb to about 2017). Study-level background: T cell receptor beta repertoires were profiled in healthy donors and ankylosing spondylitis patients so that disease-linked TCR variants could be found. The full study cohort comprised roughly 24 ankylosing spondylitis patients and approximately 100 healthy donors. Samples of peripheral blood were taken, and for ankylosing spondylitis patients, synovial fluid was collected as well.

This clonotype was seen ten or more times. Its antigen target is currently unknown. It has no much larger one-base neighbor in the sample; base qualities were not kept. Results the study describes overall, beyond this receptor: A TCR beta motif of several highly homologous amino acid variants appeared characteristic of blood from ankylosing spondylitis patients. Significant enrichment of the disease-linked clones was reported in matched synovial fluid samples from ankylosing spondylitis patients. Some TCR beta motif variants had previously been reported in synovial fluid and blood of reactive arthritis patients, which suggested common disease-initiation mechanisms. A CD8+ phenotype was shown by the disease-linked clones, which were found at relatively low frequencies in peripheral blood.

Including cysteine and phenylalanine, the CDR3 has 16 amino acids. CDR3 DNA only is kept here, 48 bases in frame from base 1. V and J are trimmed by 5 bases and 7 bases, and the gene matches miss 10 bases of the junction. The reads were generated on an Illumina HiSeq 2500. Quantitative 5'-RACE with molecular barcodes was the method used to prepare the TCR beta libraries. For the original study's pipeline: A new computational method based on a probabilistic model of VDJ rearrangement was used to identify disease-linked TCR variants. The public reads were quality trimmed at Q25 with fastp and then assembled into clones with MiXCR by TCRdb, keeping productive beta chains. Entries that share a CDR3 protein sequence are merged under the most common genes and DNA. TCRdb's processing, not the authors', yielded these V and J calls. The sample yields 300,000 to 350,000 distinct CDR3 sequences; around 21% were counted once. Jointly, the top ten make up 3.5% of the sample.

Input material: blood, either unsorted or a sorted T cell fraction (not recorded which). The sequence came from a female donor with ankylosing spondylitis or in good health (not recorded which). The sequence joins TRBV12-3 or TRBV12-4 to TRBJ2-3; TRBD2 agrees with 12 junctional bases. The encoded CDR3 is CASSPPYGTSGYTQYF. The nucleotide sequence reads TGTGCCAGCAGTCCCCCGTACGGGACTAGCGGGTATACGCAGTATTTT.